What follows are 18 T cell receptor beta chains derived from one specimen sequenced in a study of T cell responses to AZD1222 COVID-19 vaccine. Profiled with immunoSEQ multiplex PCR; TCRdb holds only in-frame clones, not every one. The table shows some 190,000 clones, with almost 90% occurring only once. The sample here was peripheral blood, taken on day 0 of AZD1222 vaccination. The receptors originated from an adult in good health.

Details on this clone: One end of the junction is discordant with germline, which a read error may explain. The chain links TRBV29-1 to TRBJ1-5; no firm D call. The CDR3 is 14 residues long. The germline V gene encodes CDR1 SQVTM and CDR2 ANQGSEA. The CDR3 coding sequence is TGCAGCGCCCTCTCGGGAGATAGCAGTCAGCCCCAGCATTTT. It codes for CSALSGDSSQPQHF.

J is TRBJ1-1 and V is TRBV7-3; D gene uncertain. The CDR3 runs to 16 residues. V lost 2 bases and J 5 bases, leaving 18 bases between the germline ends. Germline lookup yields CDR1 SGHTA and CDR2 FQGTGA. CDR3 sequence (DNA): TGTGCCAGCAGCTTAGGGCCGGGTCTGACTGGTACTGAAGCTTTCTTT. It translates to CASSLGPGLTGTEAFF.

This clone was found once. CDR3 sequence reads: CASSDSGAPQETQYF. CDR3 in DNA: TGTGCCAGTAGTGATAGCGGGGCGCCTCAAGAGACCCAGTACTTC. This chain connects TRBV19 to TRBJ2-5; TRBD2 matches at 8 bases. The V gene's germline CDR1 is LNHDA and CDR2 SQIVND (reference sequence). V was pared by 5 bases and J by 2 bases, with 7 bases of the junction left unmatched. The CDR3 consists of 15 residues.

V usage is TRBV14 and J usage is TRBJ1-5; D unresolved. The CDR3 consists of 22 residues. The germline CDR1 and CDR2 sequences are SGHDN and FVKESK. With 1 base removed from V and 0 bases from J, the gap between germline ends came to 28 bases. The CDR3 DNA is TGTGCCAGCAGCCAAGTAAGGCCGGACCCACTCCATGCCCCTAATAGCAATCAGCCCCAGCATTTT. Translation: CASSQVRPDPLHAPNSNQPQHF.

This clone occurred a few times. V and J are TRBV28 and TRBJ1-2; TRBD1 is a possible D gene (6 bases). This CDR3 has 15 amino acids. V was clipped by 5 bases and J by 2 bases, with 15 bases between them. Germline CDR1 and CDR2: MDHEN and SYDVKM. CDR3 in DNA: TGTGCCAGCAGTATAGACAGGAGACCCAACTATGGCTACACCTTC. Translated, it gives CASSIDRRPNYGYTF.

The chain employs TRBV19 and TRBJ2-7; TRBD1 matches at 11 bases. This CDR3 spans 16 amino acids. With V trimmed by 5 bases and J by 4 bases, 10 bases remained unmatched. CDR1 LNHDA and CDR2 SQIVND come from the germline V gene (reference sequence). The CDR3 loop reads CASSPRGTGGLYEQYF. The DNA of the CDR3 is TGTGCCAGTAGTCCCCGGGGGACAGGGGGACTGTACGAGCAGTACTTC. The full variable domain, rest sourced from reference TRBV19 and TRBJ2-7, is DGGITQSPKYLFRKEGQNVTLSCEQNLNHDAMYWYRQDPGQGLRLIYYSQIVNDFQKGDIAEGYSVSREKKESFPLTVTSAQKNPTAFYLCASSPRGTGGLYEQYFGPGTRLTVT.

This chain connects TRBV12-3 or TRBV12-4 to TRBJ2-3, with D unclear. V was trimmed by 5 bases and J by 6 bases, leaving 6 bases between them. The CDR3 runs 11 residues. CDR3 protein: CASSRSDTQYF. In DNA form, the CDR3 reads TGTGCCAGCAGTCGAAGTGATACGCAGTATTTT.

This clone was observed once. The CDR3 reads CASSQVPGFPRGQYF. CDR3 sequence (DNA): TGTGCCAGCAGCCAAGTTCCAGGGTTCCCTAGAGGGCAGTACTTC. This rearrangement joins TRBV3-1 (or the pseudogene TRBV3-2) to TRBJ2-7; the D gene is possibly TRBD1 (5 bases). CDR1 and CDR2 from the germline V gene are LGHDT and YNNKEL (reference sequence). Between the trimmed V and J ends, which lost 1 base and 9 bases, there was a span of 19 bases. The length of the CDR3 is 15 residues.

The genes are TRBV20-1 and TRBJ2-1; unclear D gene. V dropped 3 bases and J dropped 5 bases, with 5 bases sitting between them. Looked up from germline, CDR1 is DFQATT and CDR2 is SNEGSKA (reference sequence). This CDR3 contains 11 residues. The CDR3 spells CSARGHNEQFF. The CDR3 nucleotides read TGCAGTGCTAGGGGCCACAATGAGCAGTTCTTC.

The chain combines TRBV9 with TRBJ2-3, with D uncertain. CDR1 SGDLS and CDR2 YYNGEE come from the germline V gene. Trimming pared 0 bases from V and 4 bases from J, leaving 6 bases between. This CDR3 is built from 13 residues. CDR3 amino acids: CASSVASADTQYF. CDR3 bases: TGTGCCAGCAGCGTAGCCAGCGCAGATACGCAGTATTTT.

The rearrangement joins TRBV2 to TRBJ1-6; 10 nucleotides agree with TRBD1. The J segment lost 6 bases and the V segment lost 2 bases, leaving 7 bases of the junction unmatched. CDR3 length: 17 residues. CDR1 SNHLY and CDR2 FYNNEI come from the germline V gene. The CDR3 bases are TGTGCCAGCAGTGAAAGGTCGACAGGGGGCTTTAATTCACCCCTCCACTTT. Its translation is CASSERSTGGFNSPLHF.

The V gene is TRBV9, the J gene TRBJ1-1; no clear D. The CDR3 sequence is 17 residues long. V shed 4 bases and J shed 2 bases, with 21 bases lying between them. CDR1 SGDLS and CDR2 YYNGEE come from the germline V gene. The CDR3 DNA sequence: TGTGCCAGCAGCCCCTGGACGGATTTAGCCCCCAACACTGAAGCTTTCTTT. Protein: CASSPWTDLAPNTEAFF.

V usage is TRBV6-1 and J usage is TRBJ2-3; 11 positions match TRBD2. Germline V gives CDR1 MNHNS, CDR2 SASEGT. Trimming cost V 3 bases and J 1 base; bases outside gene matches: 6. The CDR3 has 17 amino acids. The CDR3 nucleotides are TGTGCCAGCAGTGAGGTCTTTAGCGGGGGGGGCACAGATACGCAGTATTTT. It translates to CASSEVFSGGGTDTQYF.

This chain connects TRBV7-9 to TRBJ1-1; unclear D gene. Germline V gene data show CDR1 as SEHNR and CDR2 as FQNEAQ (reference sequence). V gave up 0 bases and J gave up 7 bases, with 15 bases separating them. This CDR3 has 15 residues. CDR3 sequence reads: CASSLAGLPSIEAFF. CDR3 DNA: TGTGCCAGCAGCTTAGCGGGCCTCCCCTCCATTGAAGCTTTCTTT.

This chain uses TRBV18 with TRBJ2-7; either TRBD1 or TRBD2 may supply D (6 bases each). V lost 3 bases and J 3 bases, leaving 12 bases between the germline ends. The CDR3 contains 14 residues. Germline V gene lookup returns CDR1 KGHSH and CDR2 LQKENI. The CDR3 region is CASSPGGQSYEQYF. The CDR3 nucleotides are TGTGCCAGCTCACCCGGGGGCCAGAGCTACGAGCAGTACTTC.

The chain is built from TRBV3-1 (or the pseudogene TRBV3-2) and TRBJ1-2; D not resolved. Germline V gene data show CDR1 as LGHDT and CDR2 as YNNKEL (reference sequence). The length of the CDR3 is 14 residues. Trimming cost V 0 bases and J 7 bases, with 12 bases left between them. CDR3 DNA sequence: TGTGCCAGCAGCCAAGAAGGGAACTCAGCTGGCTACACCTTC. Protein sequence: CASSQEGNSAGYTF.

The chain has TRBV29-1 and TRBJ2-1; TRBD2 is a possible D gene (7 bases). This CDR3 has 13 amino acids. Germline lookup yields CDR1 SQVTM and CDR2 ANQGSEA. V lost 6 bases and J 7 bases, leaving 16 bases between the germline ends. CDR3 sequence: CSVRGGASNEQFF. The CDR3 nucleotides are TGCAGCGTAAGAGGGGGGGCGAGTAATGAGCAGTTCTTC.

The chain recombines TRBV4-1 with TRBJ1-5; no reliable D call. This CDR3 has 14 amino acids. The V end lost 3 bases, the J end lost 7 bases, and 13 bases lay between the germline ends. Looked up from germline, CDR1 is MGHRA and CDR2 is YSYEKL. The CDR3 DNA sequence: TGCGCCAGCAGCCAGAAAGTTGACCAACAGCCCCAGCATTTT. Translated: CASSQKVDQQPQHF.